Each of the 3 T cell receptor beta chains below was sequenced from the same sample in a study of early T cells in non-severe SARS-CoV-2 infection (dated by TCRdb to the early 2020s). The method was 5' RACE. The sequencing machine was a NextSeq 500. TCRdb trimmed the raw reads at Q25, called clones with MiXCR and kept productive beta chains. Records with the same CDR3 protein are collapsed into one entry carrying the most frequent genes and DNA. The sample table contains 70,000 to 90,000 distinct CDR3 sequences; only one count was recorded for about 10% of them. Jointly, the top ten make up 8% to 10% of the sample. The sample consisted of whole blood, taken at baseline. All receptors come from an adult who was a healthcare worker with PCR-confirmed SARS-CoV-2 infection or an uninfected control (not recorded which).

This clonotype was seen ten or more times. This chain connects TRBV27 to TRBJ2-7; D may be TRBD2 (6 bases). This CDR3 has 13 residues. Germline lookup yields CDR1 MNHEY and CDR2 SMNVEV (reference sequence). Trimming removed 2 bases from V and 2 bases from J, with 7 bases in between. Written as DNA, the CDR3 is TGTGCCAGCAGTTTAGCGGGAACCTACGAGCAGTACTTC. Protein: CASSLAGTYEQYF.

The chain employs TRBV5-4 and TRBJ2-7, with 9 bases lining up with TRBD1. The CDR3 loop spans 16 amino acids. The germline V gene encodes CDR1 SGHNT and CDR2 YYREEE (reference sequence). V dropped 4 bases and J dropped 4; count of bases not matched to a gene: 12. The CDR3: CASSQLAGTGPYEQYF. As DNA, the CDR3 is TGTGCCAGCAGCCAGCTCGCCGGGACAGGGCCGTACGAGCAGTACTTC.

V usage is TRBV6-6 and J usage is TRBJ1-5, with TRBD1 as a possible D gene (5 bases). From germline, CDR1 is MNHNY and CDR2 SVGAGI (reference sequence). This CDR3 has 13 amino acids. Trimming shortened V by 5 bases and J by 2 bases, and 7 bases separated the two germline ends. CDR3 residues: CASSPGRNQPQHF. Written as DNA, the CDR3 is TGTGCCAGCAGTCCAGGGCGCAATCAGCCCCAGCATTTT.